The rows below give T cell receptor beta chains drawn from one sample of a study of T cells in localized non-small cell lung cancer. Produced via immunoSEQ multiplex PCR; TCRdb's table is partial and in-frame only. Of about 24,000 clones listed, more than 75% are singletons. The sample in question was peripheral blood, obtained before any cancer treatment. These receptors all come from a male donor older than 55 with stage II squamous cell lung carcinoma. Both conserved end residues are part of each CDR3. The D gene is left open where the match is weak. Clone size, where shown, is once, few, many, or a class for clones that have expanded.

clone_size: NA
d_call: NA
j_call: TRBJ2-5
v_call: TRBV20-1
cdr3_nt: TGCAGTGCTTATCAAGAGACCCAGTACTTC
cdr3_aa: CSAYQETQYF

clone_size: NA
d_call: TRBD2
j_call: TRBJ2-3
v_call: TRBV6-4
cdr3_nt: TGTGCCAGCAGTAGGGACTACACAGATACGCAGTATTTT
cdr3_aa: CASSRDYTDTQYF

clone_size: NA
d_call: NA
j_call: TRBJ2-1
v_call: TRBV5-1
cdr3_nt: TGCGCCAGCAGCTTGGCCTTGACAGGCCTCTCCTACAATGAGCAGTTCTTC
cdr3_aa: CASSLALTGLSYNEQFF

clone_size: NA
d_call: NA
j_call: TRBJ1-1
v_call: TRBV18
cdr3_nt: TGTGCCAGCTCACCACCGGGAAGGGAGAACACTGAAGCTTTCTTT
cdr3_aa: CASSPPGRENTEAFF

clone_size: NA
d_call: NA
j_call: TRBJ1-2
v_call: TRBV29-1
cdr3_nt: TGCAGCGTTGAGGAGGGAAGGGGCTATGGCTACACCTTC
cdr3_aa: CSVEEGRGYGYTF

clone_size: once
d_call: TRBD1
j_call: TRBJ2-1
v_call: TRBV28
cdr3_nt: TGTGCCAGCAGTTTCCCCGGACAGGGGGCGATGTATGAGCAGTTCTTC
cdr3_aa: CASSFPGQGAMYEQFF

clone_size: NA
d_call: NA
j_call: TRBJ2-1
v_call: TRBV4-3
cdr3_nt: TGCGCCAGCAGCCAAACGGCAGGTGGACACTCCTACAATGAGCAGTTCTTC
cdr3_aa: CASSQTAGGHSYNEQFF

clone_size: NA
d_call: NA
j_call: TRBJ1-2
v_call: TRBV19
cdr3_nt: TGTGCCAGTAGTATCAGAGGGCAGGCTGATAATTCTAACTATGGCTACACCTTC
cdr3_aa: CASSIRGQADNSNYGYTF

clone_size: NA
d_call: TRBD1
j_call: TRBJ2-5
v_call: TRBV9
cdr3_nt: TGTGCCAGCAGCGCCGGACAGGGTCAAGAGACCCAGTACTTC
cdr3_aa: CASSAGQGQETQYF

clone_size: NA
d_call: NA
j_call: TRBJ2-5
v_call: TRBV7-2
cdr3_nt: TGTGCCAGCAGCTTATTAAGAGGGCCGCAAGAGACCCAGTACTTC
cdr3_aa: CASSLLRGPQETQYF

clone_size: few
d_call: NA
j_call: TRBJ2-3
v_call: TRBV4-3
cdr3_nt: TGCGCCAGCAGGTCGTCGGCGGCGGCGAGCACAGATACGCAGTATTTT
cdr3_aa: CASRSSAAASTDTQYF

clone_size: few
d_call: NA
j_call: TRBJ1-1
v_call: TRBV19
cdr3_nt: TGTGCCAGTAGCCGATACGGTGGAGAAGCTTTCTTT
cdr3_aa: CASSRYGGEAFF

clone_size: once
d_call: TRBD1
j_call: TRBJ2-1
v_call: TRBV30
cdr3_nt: TGTGCCTTTTGCTTCTGGACAGGGAGCTCCTACAATGAGCAGTTCTTC
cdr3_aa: CAFCFWTGSSYNEQFF

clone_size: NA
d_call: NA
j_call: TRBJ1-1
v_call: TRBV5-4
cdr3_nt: TGTGCCAGCAGCTTGGGTGGGGACACTGAAGCTTTCTTT
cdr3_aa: CASSLGGDTEAFF

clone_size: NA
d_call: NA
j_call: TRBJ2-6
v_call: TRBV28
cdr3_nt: TGTGCCAGCAGCCACCGGGCCGGGAATGGGGCCAACGTCCTGACTTTC
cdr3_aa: CASSHRAGNGANVLTF

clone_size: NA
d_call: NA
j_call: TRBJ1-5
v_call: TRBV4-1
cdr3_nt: TGCGCCAGCAGCCAAGAAGGCCACCGTAATCAGCCCCAGCATTTT
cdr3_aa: CASSQEGHRNQPQHF